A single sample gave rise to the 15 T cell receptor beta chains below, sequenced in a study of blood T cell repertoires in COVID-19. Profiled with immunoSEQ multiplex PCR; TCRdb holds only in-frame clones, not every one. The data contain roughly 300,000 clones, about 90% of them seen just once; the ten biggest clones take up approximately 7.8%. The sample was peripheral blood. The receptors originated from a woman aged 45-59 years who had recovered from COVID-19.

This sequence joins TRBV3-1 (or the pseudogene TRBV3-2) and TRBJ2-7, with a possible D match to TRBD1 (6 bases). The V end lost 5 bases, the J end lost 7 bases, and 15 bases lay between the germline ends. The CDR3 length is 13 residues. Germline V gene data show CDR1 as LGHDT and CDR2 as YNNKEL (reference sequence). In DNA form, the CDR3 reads TGTGCCAGCAGCTTAACCGGGACACAAGAGCAGTACTTC. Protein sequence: CASSLTGTQEQYF.

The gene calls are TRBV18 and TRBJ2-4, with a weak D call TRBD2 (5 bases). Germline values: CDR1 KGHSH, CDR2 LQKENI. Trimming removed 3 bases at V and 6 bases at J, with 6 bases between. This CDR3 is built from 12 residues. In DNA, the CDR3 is TGTGCCAGCTCACCGGACTTAAACATTCAGTACTTC. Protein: CASSPDLNIQYF. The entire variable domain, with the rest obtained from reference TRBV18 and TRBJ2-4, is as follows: NAGVMQNPRHLVRRRGQEARLRCSPMKGHSHVYWYRQLPEEGLKFMVYLQKENIIDESGMPKERFSAEFPKEGPSILRIQQVVRGDSAAYFCASSPDLNIQYFGAGTRLSVL.

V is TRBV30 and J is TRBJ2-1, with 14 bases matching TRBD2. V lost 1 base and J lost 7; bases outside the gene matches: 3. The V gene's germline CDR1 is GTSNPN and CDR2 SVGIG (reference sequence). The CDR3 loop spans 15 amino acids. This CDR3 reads CAWSAGLAGANEQFF. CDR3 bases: TGTGCCTGGAGTGCGGGACTAGCGGGAGCTAATGAGCAGTTCTTC.

The CDR3 region is CASTEQGGLAKNIQYF. Written as DNA, the CDR3 is TGTGCCAGCACCGAACAGGGTGGATTAGCCAAAAACATTCAGTACTTC. The chain has TRBV2 and TRBJ2-4; the D gene is possibly TRBD1 (6 bases). V was shortened by 7 bases and J by 0 bases, with 16 bases between the two germline ends. CDR1 SNHLY and CDR2 FYNNEI come from the germline V gene. This CDR3 comprises 16 residues.

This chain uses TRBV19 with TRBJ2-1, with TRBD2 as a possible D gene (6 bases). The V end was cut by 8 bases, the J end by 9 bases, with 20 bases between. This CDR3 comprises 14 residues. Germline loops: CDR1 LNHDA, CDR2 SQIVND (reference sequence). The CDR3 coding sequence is TGTGCCAGTGGTTTTAGCAGGGCCGGGGGTGAGCAGTTCTTC. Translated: CASGFSRAGGEQFF.

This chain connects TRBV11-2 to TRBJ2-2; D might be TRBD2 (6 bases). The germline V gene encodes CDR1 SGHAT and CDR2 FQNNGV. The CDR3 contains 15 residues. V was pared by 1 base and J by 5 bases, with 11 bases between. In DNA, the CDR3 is TGTGCCAGCAGCTTAGCGGGAGTGGCTACCGGGGAGCTGTTTTTT. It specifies CASSLAGVATGELFF.

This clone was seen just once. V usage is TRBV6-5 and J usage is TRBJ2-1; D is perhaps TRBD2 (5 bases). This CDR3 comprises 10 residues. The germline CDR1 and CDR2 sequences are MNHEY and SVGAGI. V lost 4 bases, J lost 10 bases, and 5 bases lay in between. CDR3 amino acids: CASSSGEQFF. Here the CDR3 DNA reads TGTGCCAGCAGTTCGGGAGAGCAGTTCTTC.

As DNA, the CDR3 is TGTGCCAGCAGCCAGAGCCGGGACAGCTTCCATAATTCACCCCTCCACTTT. It codes for CASSQSRDSFHNSPLHF. The rearrangement joins TRBV11-2 to TRBJ1-6; 7 bases are shared with TRBD1. Germline-derived CDR1 and CDR2 are SGHAT and FQNNGV. The CDR3 is 17 residues long. J was trimmed by 5 bases and V by 5 bases; bases with no gene match: 12.

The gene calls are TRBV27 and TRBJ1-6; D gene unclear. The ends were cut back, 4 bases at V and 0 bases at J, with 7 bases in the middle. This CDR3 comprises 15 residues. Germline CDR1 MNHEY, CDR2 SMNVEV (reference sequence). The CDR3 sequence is CASSSSGSYNSPLHF. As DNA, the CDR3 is TGTGCCAGCAGTTCATCCGGCTCCTATAATTCACCCCTCCACTTT.

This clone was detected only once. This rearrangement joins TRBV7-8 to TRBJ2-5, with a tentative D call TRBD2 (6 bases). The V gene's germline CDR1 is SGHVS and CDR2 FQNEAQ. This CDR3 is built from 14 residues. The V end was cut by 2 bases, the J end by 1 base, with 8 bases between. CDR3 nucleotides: TGTGCCAGCAGCTTACAGGGACTCCAAGAGACCCAGTACTTC. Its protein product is CASSLQGLQETQYF. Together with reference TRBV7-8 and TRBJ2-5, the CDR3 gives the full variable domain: GAGVSQSPRYKVAKRGQDVALRCDPISGHVSLFWYQQALGQGPEFLTYFQNEAQLDKSGLPSDRFFAERPEGSVSTLKIQRTQQEDSAVYLCASSLQGLQETQYFGPGTRLLVL.

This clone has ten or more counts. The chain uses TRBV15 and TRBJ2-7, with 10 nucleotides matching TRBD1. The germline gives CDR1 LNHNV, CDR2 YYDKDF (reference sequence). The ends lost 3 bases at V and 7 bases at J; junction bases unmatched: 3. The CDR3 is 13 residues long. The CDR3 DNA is TGTGCCACCAGCAGGGGACAGGGGAAAGAGCAGTACTTC. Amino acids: CATSRGQGKEQYF.

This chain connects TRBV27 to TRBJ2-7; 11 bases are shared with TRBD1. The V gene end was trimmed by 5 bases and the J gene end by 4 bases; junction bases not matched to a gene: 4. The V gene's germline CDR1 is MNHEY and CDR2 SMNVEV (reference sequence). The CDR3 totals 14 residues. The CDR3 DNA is TGTGCCAGCAGTCAGGGGACAGGGGGGTACGAGCAGTACTTC. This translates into CASSQGTGGYEQYF.

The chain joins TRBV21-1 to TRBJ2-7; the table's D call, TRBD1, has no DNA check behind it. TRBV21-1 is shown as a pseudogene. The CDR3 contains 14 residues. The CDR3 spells CASFLVGAWGEQYF. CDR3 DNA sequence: TGTGCCAGTTTCTTAGTAGGGGCCTGGGGCGAGCAGTACTTC.

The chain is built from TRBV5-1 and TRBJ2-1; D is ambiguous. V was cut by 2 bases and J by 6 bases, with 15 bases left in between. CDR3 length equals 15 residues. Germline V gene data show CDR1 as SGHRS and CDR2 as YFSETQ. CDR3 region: CASSFQPGPVNEQFF. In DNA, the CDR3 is TGCGCCAGCAGCTTTCAGCCGGGTCCGGTCAATGAGCAGTTCTTC.

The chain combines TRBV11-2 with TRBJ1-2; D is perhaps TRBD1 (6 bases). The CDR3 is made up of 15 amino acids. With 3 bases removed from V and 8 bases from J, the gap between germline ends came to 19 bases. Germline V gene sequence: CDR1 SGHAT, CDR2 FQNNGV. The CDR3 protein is CASSFTLTGSRGYTF. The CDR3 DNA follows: TGTGCCAGCAGCTTTACACTAACAGGGTCCAGAGGCTACACCTTC.